The 18 T cell receptor beta chains reported below all come from one sample, sequenced in a study of blood T cell repertoires in COVID-19. Clones were sequenced by immunoSEQ multiplex PCR, and TCRdb holds only the in-frame ones, with some missing. The sample lists roughly 160,000 clones, roughly 87% seen once, with just under 4% in the top ten. The sample taken for sequencing was peripheral blood. These receptors were collected from a woman in her sixties who had recovered from COVID-19.

This clone showed up just once. The rearrangement links TRBV10-3 to TRBJ2-2, with 11 positions matching TRBD1. The CDR3 spans 16 residues. The germline V gene encodes CDR1 ENHRY and CDR2 SYGVKD. V was clipped by 8 bases and J by 3 bases; unmatched bases: 8. The chain's CDR3 is CAIGDRGGIDTGELFF. The CDR3 nucleotides are TGTGCCATCGGGGACAGGGGGGGTATAGACACCGGGGAGCTGTTTTTT.

The V and J genes are TRBV5-6 and TRBJ2-4, with D possibly being TRBD2 (6 bases). The ends were cut back, 1 base at V and 10 bases at J, with 15 bases in the middle. The CDR3 consists of 14 residues. Germline lookup yields CDR1 SGHDT and CDR2 YYEEEE. The CDR3 reads CASSLRNREKIQYF. The CDR3 DNA reads as TGTGCCAGCAGCTTGAGAAATCGGGAGAAGATTCAGTACTTC.

This chain links TRBV11-2 with TRBJ1-3; tentatively, D is TRBD1 (5 bases). Trimming cost V 3 bases and J 6 bases, with 15 bases left between them. Per the germline V gene, CDR1 is SGHAT and CDR2 is FQNNGV. This CDR3 contains 15 residues. The CDR3 sequence is CASSLEGYSSNTIYF. The CDR3, as DNA: TGTGCCAGCAGCTTGGAGGGGTACTCTTCAAACACCATATATTTT.

The chain's CDR3 is CATSREAGGRNYGYTF. DNA of the CDR3: TGTGCCACCAGCAGAGAGGCAGGAGGCCGGAACTATGGCTACACCTTC. The rearrangement uses TRBV15 and TRBJ1-2; D is unclear. The CDR3 has 16 amino acids. Trimming pared 0 bases from V and 2 bases from J, leaving 13 bases between. CDR1 and CDR2 from the germline V gene are LNHNV and YYDKDF (reference sequence).

This clone showed up just once. The chain recombines TRBV10-2 with TRBJ1-5; a possible D gene is TRBD1 (6 bases). Germline V gene lookup returns CDR1 WSHSY and CDR2 SAAADI. V lost 10 bases and J 3 bases, leaving 16 bases between the germline ends. CDR3 length equals 14 residues. CDR3 coding DNA: TGCGCCACCTTACCTACAGGGCCCAATCAGCCCCAGCATTTT. Translation gives CATLPTGPNQPQHF.

This chain joins TRBV6-5 and TRBJ1-1; the match to TRBD1 covers 8 bases. The CDR3 spans 14 residues. The trim removed 8 bases at V and 5 bases at J, leaving 10 bases unmatched. Germline CDR1 is MNHEY and CDR2 is SVGAGI. The CDR3 DNA sequence: TGTGCCAGCTCATTTGACAGGGGAAGGACTGAAGCTTTCTTT. Encoded protein: CASSFDRGRTEAFF.

The V call is TRBV5-1, the J call TRBJ2-1, with a weak D call TRBD2 (5 bases). The V end lost 1 base, the J end lost 6 bases, and 14 bases lay between the germline ends. Germline-derived CDR1 and CDR2 are SGHRS and YFSETQ. The CDR3 runs 15 residues. The CDR3: CASSLTTSGPNEQFF. In DNA form, the CDR3 reads TGCGCCAGCAGCTTGACTACTAGTGGGCCCAATGAGCAGTTCTTC.

This chain uses TRBV10-3 with TRBJ1-2; D might be TRBD1 (5 bases). The V and J ends lost 7 bases and 3 bases respectively, with 12 bases between them. Per germline, CDR1 ENHRY and CDR2 SYGVKD. This CDR3 comprises 13 residues. CDR3 sequence (DNA): TGTGCCATCACCCATGACAGAGACTATGGCTACACCTTC. Protein: CAITHDRDYGYTF.

This chain links TRBV2 with TRBJ1-4, with D uncertain. This CDR3 is built from 14 residues. The germline V gene encodes CDR1 SNHLY and CDR2 FYNNEI. V was cut by 6 bases and J by 4 bases, with 12 bases left in between. The CDR3 sequence is CASREAGFNEKLFF. In nucleotides, the CDR3 is TGTGCCAGCAGAGAGGCGGGTTTTAATGAAAAACTGTTTTTT.

The chain joins TRBV20-1 to TRBJ1-2; D uncertain. Germline CDR1 reads DFQATT; CDR2 reads SNEGSKA (reference sequence). V was pared by 5 bases and J by 2 bases, with 6 bases between. This CDR3 comprises 11 residues. The CDR3 DNA follows: TGCAGTGCTCTTCCCAACTATGGCTACACCTTC. It codes for CSALPNYGYTF.

V usage is TRBV2 and J usage is TRBJ2-2; 9 nucleotides line up with TRBD1. This CDR3 region has 16 residues. V lost 2 bases to trimming and J lost 7 bases; unmatched junction nucleotides: 8. Germline values: CDR1 SNHLY, CDR2 FYNNEI. The CDR3 here is CASSETGGFVNGELFF. The CDR3 bases are TGTGCCAGCAGTGAAACAGGGGGCTTCGTTAACGGGGAGCTGTTTTTT.

The chain recombines TRBV5-4 with TRBJ1-1; tentatively, D is TRBD1 (5 bases). The germline CDR1 and CDR2 sequences are SGHNT and YYREEE (reference sequence). CDR3 size: 15 residues. The germline V and J ends were trimmed by 3 bases and 1 base, with 13 bases remaining between them. The CDR3 sequence: CASSWGGTGNTEAFF. The CDR3 DNA reads as TGTGCCAGCAGCTGGGGGGGAACAGGGAACACTGAAGCTTTCTTT.

This rearrangement joins TRBV6-5 to TRBJ2-7; the match to TRBD1 covers 12 bases. CDR3 length: 13 amino acids. Per the germline V gene, CDR1 is MNHEY and CDR2 is SVGAGI. Germline trimming cut 8 bases from V and 2 bases from J; bases unmatched to any gene: 1. The CDR3 is CASRDRGPYEQYF. CDR3 DNA: TGTGCCAGCCGGGACAGGGGGCCCTACGAGCAGTACTTC.

J is TRBJ2-1 and V is TRBV19; 10 bases are a match to TRBD1. The CDR3 extends over 16 amino acids. In germline, CDR1 is LNHDA, CDR2 SQIVND (reference sequence). The ends lost 4 bases at V and 7 bases at J; junction bases unmatched: 10. In nucleotides, the CDR3 is TGTGCCAGTAGTAACCGACAGGGGGCCTGGGGGAATGAGCAGTTCTTC. Translation gives CASSNRQGAWGNEQFF.

This clone was picked up a small number of times. Relative to the germline gene, one junction end is altered; a read error may explain this. This chain connects TRBV4-1 to TRBJ2-4, with 10 nucleotides matching TRBD1. Germline-derived CDR1 and CDR2 are MGHRA and YSYEKL. This CDR3 contains 13 residues. CDR3 amino acids: CASSQTGQGVMNF. CDR3 coding DNA: TGCGCCAGCAGCCAAACCGGACAGGGGGTCATGAACTTC.

The genes are TRBV6-4 and TRBJ1-1; D is perhaps TRBD1 (6 bases). The CDR3 sequence is 14 residues long. V shed 4 bases and J shed 4 bases, with 13 bases lying between them. Germline assignment: CDR1 MRHNA and CDR2 SNTAGT. CDR3 protein: CASSAEQGSTEAFF. The CDR3 DNA reads as TGTGCCAGCAGTGCCGAACAGGGATCCACTGAAGCTTTCTTT.

This clone appeared many times. The chain couples TRBV4-1 to TRBJ1-2; 7 nucleotides align to TRBD1. The V and J ends lost 0 bases and 6 bases, in that order; junction bases with no gene match: 16. This CDR3 has 18 residues. Germline V gives CDR1 MGHRA, CDR2 YSYEKL. The CDR3 region has the DNA TGCGCCAGCAGCCAAGATGGGGACAGAAATCACCCCCAGGATGGCTACACCTTC. This sequence encodes CASSQDGDRNHPQDGYTF.

DNA of the CDR3: TGTGCCAGCAGGCGGGGGATTAATGAAAAACTGTTTTTT. This gives the protein CASRRGINEKLFF. The chain is built from TRBV27 and TRBJ1-4; tentatively, D is TRBD1 (5 bases). The V end was cut by 6 bases, the J end by 4 bases, with 9 bases between. The CDR3 is 13 residues long. Germline values: CDR1 MNHEY, CDR2 SMNVEV (reference sequence). The variable domain in full, with the rest retrieved from reference TRBV27 and TRBJ1-4, is EAQVTQNPRYLITVTGKKLTVTCSQNMNHEYMSWYRQDPGLGLRQIYYSMNVEVTDKGDVPEGYKVSRKEKRNFPLILESPSPNQTSLYFCASRRGINEKLFFGSGTQLSVL.